A single sample is the source of the 22 T cell receptor beta chains below, sequenced in a study of molecular identifiers for immune sequencing clone quantification. MiXCR, run by TCRdb on the PCR reads, gives a single entry per CDR3 protein. The sample has nearly 55,000 distinct CDR3 sequences, 35% to 40% seen once. The sequencing sample was made of naive CD8+ T cells from blood, with Jurkat cell RNA spiked in. Documented subset: FACS-sorted CD8+CD4-CCR7+CD45RA+ naive T cells. These receptors were obtained from a human donor in good health. Some libraries in this study had Jurkat cell RNA spiked in.

Concerning this clonotype itself: This may be a read error, as it is one base from a much larger clone. The V call is TRBV12-3 or TRBV12-4, the J call TRBJ2-7; D gene uncertain. The germline V and J ends were trimmed by 11 bases and 2 bases, with 16 bases remaining between them. The CDR3 runs 13 residues. CDR3 protein: CAGRSGSAYEQYF. The CDR3 coding sequence is TGTGCCGGCCGGAGTGGATCGGCCTACGAGCAGTACTTC.

V usage is TRBV4-2 and J usage is TRBJ2-3; D ambiguous. Germline CDR1 is LGHNA and CDR2 is YNFKEQ. CDR3 length: 16 residues. The ends were cut back, 3 bases at V and 0 bases at J, with 13 bases in the middle. CDR3 sequence: CASSQPSVSSTDTQYF. As DNA, the CDR3 is TGTGCCAGCAGCCAGCCCTCGGTGTCTAGCACAGATACGCAGTATTTT.

With regard to this clonotype: One end of the junction is discordant with germline, which a read error may explain. This chain joins TRBV6-2 or TRBV6-3 and TRBJ2-3, with 12 bases identical to TRBD2. CDR1 and CDR2 from the germline V gene are MNHEY and SVGEGT. The CDR3 is made up of 16 amino acids. The CDR3 DNA sequence: TGTGCCAGTAGTTACCGACGACTAGCGGGAGCAAATACGCAGTATTTT. Translated, it gives CASSYRRLAGANTQYF.

J is TRBJ2-3 and V is TRBV13; 11 positions agree with TRBD2. The CDR3 has 17 amino acids. The ends lost 3 bases at V and 0 bases at J; junction bases unmatched: 5. Germline V CDR1 and CDR2: PRHDT, FYEKMQ (reference sequence). The CDR3 spells CASSFAASGGSTDTQYF. In DNA, the CDR3 is TGTGCCAGCAGCTTCGCCGCTAGCGGGGGGAGCACAGATACGCAGTATTTT. The full variable domain, rest sourced from reference TRBV13 and TRBJ2-3, is AAGVIQSPRHLIKEKRETATLKCYPIPRHDTVYWYQQGPGQDPQFLISFYEKMQSDKGSIPDRFSAQQFSDYHSELNMSSLELGDSALYFCASSFAASGGSTDTQYFGPGTRLTVL.

This chain uses TRBV7-8 with TRBJ2-7; possibly TRBD1 or TRBD2 for D (5 bases each). CDR1 SGHVS and CDR2 FQNEAQ come from the germline V gene. Trimming pared 2 bases from V and 1 base from J, leaving 12 bases between. This CDR3 is 15 amino acids long. The CDR3: CASSLIGGRSYEQYF. DNA for the CDR3: TGTGCCAGCAGCTTAATTGGGGGACGGTCCTACGAGCAGTACTTC.

In regard to this clonotype: The junction differs from germline at one of its ends, possibly a read error. J is TRBJ2-1 and V is TRBV4-3, with D perhaps assigned TRBD1 or TRBD2 (5 bases each). Germline assignment: CDR1 LGHNA and CDR2 YSLEER. This CDR3 region has 14 residues. In DNA, the CDR3 is TGCACCAGCAGCCAAGATGAGGGGTACGGTGAGCAGTTCTTC. Its protein is CTSSQDEGYGEQFF.

The rearrangement joins TRBV5-6 to TRBJ2-1; a weak D match, TRBD1 (6 bases). Trimming shortened V by 3 bases and J by 6 bases, and 10 bases separated the two germline ends. This CDR3 region has 13 residues. The germline CDR1 and CDR2 sequences are SGHDT and YYEEEE. CDR3 sequence reads: CASSSGTSNEQFF. The CDR3 coding sequence is TGTGCCAGCAGCTCCGGGACATCCAATGAGCAGTTCTTC.

Note on this clonotype: It may be a read error: a sequence one base away is much more abundant. This chain connects TRBV6-5 to TRBJ1-5; D is uncertain. V lost 2 bases to trimming and J lost 7 bases, with 9 bases between them. There are 13 residues in the CDR3. CDR1 and CDR2 from the germline V gene are MNHEY and SVGAGI. The CDR3 sequence is CASSYPLGQPQHF. In nucleotides, the CDR3 is TGTGCCAGCAGTTACCCGTTGGGGCAGCCCCAGCATTTT.

This clonotype was seen once. Since a much larger clone is just one base distant, this may be a read error. CDR3 sequence reads: CASSFGTSGGNEQFF. DNA of the CDR3: TGTGCCAGCAGTTTCGGGACTAGCGGGGGCAATGAGCAGTTCTTC. The chain employs TRBV28 and TRBJ2-1, with 14 nucleotides matching TRBD2. V trimming: 3 bases; J trimming: 6 bases; junction bases outside the gene matches: 1. The CDR3 consists of 15 residues. From germline, CDR1 is MDHEN and CDR2 SYDVKM.

With regard to this clonotype: A read error is possible here, since a much larger clone lies one base away. The J gene is TRBJ1-1, the V gene TRBV18, with unresolved D. The CDR3 covers 13 residues. From germline, CDR1 is KGHSH and CDR2 LQKENI. CDR3 region: CASSPKGSDEASF. CDR3 nucleotide sequence: TGTGCCAGCTCACCAAAGGGTTCAGATGAAGCTTCCTTT.

The J gene is TRBJ2-2, the V gene TRBV19; D unclear. CDR1 is LNHDA, CDR2 SQIVND, per germline (reference sequence). V lost 5 bases, J lost 5 bases, and 12 bases lay in between. The CDR3 contains 14 residues. CDR3 region: CASSPTPITGELFF. The CDR3 DNA reads TGTGCCAGTAGTCCCACACCCATTACCGGGGAGCTGTTTTTT.

The chain couples TRBV6-5 to TRBJ2-7; maybe TRBD2 (6 bases). Germline V CDR1 and CDR2: MNHEY, SVGAGI. V was shortened by 3 bases and J by 2 bases, with 14 bases between the two germline ends. The CDR3 has 15 residues. This CDR3 reads CASSYGGTPAYEQYF. The CDR3 DNA reads as TGTGCCAGCAGTTATGGAGGGACCCCGGCCTACGAGCAGTACTTC.

V usage is TRBV12-3 or TRBV12-4 and J usage is TRBJ2-7; D is unresolved. Trimming pared 1 base from V and 4 bases from J, leaving 8 bases between. This CDR3 is built from 13 residues. CDR3 loop: CASSLGVQYEQYF. In nucleotides, the CDR3 is TGTGCCAGCAGTTTAGGGGTCCAGTACGAGCAGTACTTC.

The CDR3 DNA reads as TGTGCCAGCAGCTCCCCCCGGGGCCACGAGCAGTACTTC. It is translated as CASSSPRGHEQYF. The gene calls are TRBV5-6 and TRBJ2-7, with D perhaps matching TRBD1 or TRBD2 (5 bases each). Germline V gives CDR1 SGHDT, CDR2 YYEEEE. The CDR3 has 13 residues. The V and J ends lost 3 bases and 5 bases respectively, with 12 bases between them.

The chain links TRBV28 to TRBJ2-7; D remains unclear. Trimming removed 10 bases at V and 3 bases at J, with 19 bases between. This CDR3 region has 14 residues. CDR1 and CDR2 from the germline V gene are MDHEN and SYDVKM. This chain's CDR3 is CATSVDNRFYEQYF. Here the CDR3 DNA reads TGTGCCACCTCTGTCGATAATAGGTTCTACGAGCAGTACTTC.

This clonotype appeared many times. The chain links TRBV7-9 to TRBJ2-3; 9 bases align to TRBD2. This CDR3 is 16 amino acids long. From germline, CDR1 is SEHNR and CDR2 FQNEAQ (reference sequence). With V trimmed by 1 base and J by 2 bases, 4 bases remained unmatched. The CDR3 here is CASSLGLAGITDTQYF. The CDR3 bases are TGTGCCAGCAGCTTAGGTCTAGCGGGGATCACAGATACGCAGTATTTT. Full variable domain (missing parts from reference TRBV7-9 and TRBJ2-3): DTGVSQNPRHKITKRGQNVTFRCDPISEHNRLYWYRQTLGQGPEFLTYFQNEAQLEKSRLLSDRFSAERPKGSFSTLEIQRTEQGDSAMYLCASSLGLAGITDTQYFGPGTRLTVL.

About this clonotype: A junction end diverges from the germline sequence, so it may reflect a read error. The chain carries TRBV7-8 and TRBJ1-1, with a weak D call TRBD1 (6 bases). The CDR3 runs to 14 residues. Germline CDR1 and CDR2: SGHVS and FQNEAQ. CDR3 protein: CASSLTGMKTEAFF. The CDR3 DNA sequence: TGTGCCAGCAGCTTAACAGGGATGAAAACTGAAGCTTTCTTT. Variable domain in full (rest from reference TRBV7-8 and TRBJ1-1): GAGVSQSPRYKVAKRGQDVALRCDPISGHVSLFWYQQALGQGPEFLTYFQNEAQLDKSGLPSDRFFAERPEGSVSTLKIQRTQQEDSAVYLCASSLTGMKTEAFFGQGTRLTVV.

This clonotype was recorded at least ten times. This chain links TRBV29-1 with TRBJ2-3, with D maybe TRBD1 (5 bases). CDR1 and CDR2 from the germline V gene are SQVTM and ANQGSEA. The CDR3 has 15 amino acids. Deletions cut 1 base from V and 5 bases from J, with 16 bases between. This CDR3 reads CSVEGPGLRRDTQYF. The CDR3 DNA reads TGCAGCGTTGAAGGACCAGGGCTCCGACGAGATACGCAGTATTTT.

V gene TRBV12-3 or TRBV12-4 combines with J gene TRBJ1-2, with D tentatively TRBD1 (6 bases). There are 13 residues in the CDR3. V was cut by 11 bases and J by 3 bases, with 16 bases left in between. The CDR3, as DNA: TGTGCCTCAACAGGAGGGGGGTACTATGGCTACACCTTC. Amino acids: CASTGGGYYGYTF.

This clonotype was found a few times. The V call is TRBV4-1, the J call TRBJ2-3; possible D gene TRBD2, 5 bases. V lost 4 bases, J lost 3 bases, and 23 bases lay in between. CDR3 length: 18 residues. In germline, CDR1 is MGHRA, CDR2 YSYEKL. CDR3 sequence (DNA): TGCGCCAGCAGCCCCCCGGGGATTTCTAGTTGGAGGACAGATACGCAGTATTTT. The encoded protein is CASSPPGISSWRTDTQYF.

The chain links TRBV2 to TRBJ2-7, with unresolved D. CDR1 and CDR2 from the germline V gene are SNHLY and FYNNEI. This CDR3 comprises 15 residues. Trimming pared 6 bases from V and 5 bases from J, leaving 20 bases between. Here the CDR3 reads CASRLGTFEGHEQYF. In DNA form, the CDR3 reads TGTGCCAGCAGATTGGGAACCTTTGAAGGGCACGAGCAGTACTTC.

As to this clonotype: Since a much larger clone is just one base distant, this may be a read error. The CDR3 does not end in the conserved phenylalanine or tryptophan, so this is likely a read error. This rearrangement joins TRBV6-6 to TRBJ2-1, with 8 bases identical to TRBD2. The germline CDR1 and CDR2 sequences are MNHNY and SVGAGI (reference sequence). V lost 7 bases to trimming and J lost 6 bases; unmatched junction nucleotides: 5. The CDR3 is 13 amino acids. The CDR3 here is CASTSGRGNEQFL. CDR3 in DNA: TGTGCCAGCACCAGCGGGAGAGGCAATGAGCAGTTCCTC.